These 8 T cell receptor beta chains came from one sample sequenced in a study of tissue T cells after allogeneic stem cell transplantation. Libraries were prepared by immunoSEQ multiplex PCR; TCRdb keeps only in-frame clonotypes and omits some of them. The sample has tens of thousands of clones, roughly 92% seen once. The sample was blood, taken before transplantation. These receptors were obtained from a woman aged 35 to 70 who later had graft-versus-host disease after an allogeneic stem cell transplant.

The chain employs TRBV24-1 and TRBJ2-2; perhaps TRBD1 as D (6 bases). The CDR3 runs to 14 residues. Germline-derived CDR1 and CDR2 are KGHDR and SFDVKD. V was trimmed by 5 bases and J by 0 bases, leaving 6 bases between them. The CDR3: CATSGQANTGELFF. DNA of the CDR3: TGTGCCACCAGTGGACAGGCGAACACCGGGGAGCTGTTTTTT.

V and J are TRBV6-5 and TRBJ2-7; possible D gene TRBD1, 5 bases. The CDR3 extends over 15 amino acids. The germline V gene encodes CDR1 MNHEY and CDR2 SVGAGI. V was pared by 4 bases and J by 4 bases, with 17 bases between. The CDR3 bases are TGTGCCAGCAGTTCTTACCAGGGTGGTTCTTACGAGCAGTACTTC. Protein: CASSSYQGGSYEQYF.

This chain joins TRBV24-1 and TRBJ1-6, with D perhaps TRBD1 (6 bases). Germline values: CDR1 KGHDR, CDR2 SFDVKD. V was shortened by 2 bases and J by 9 bases, with 16 bases between the two germline ends. The CDR3 has 16 amino acids. The CDR3 nucleotides are TGTGCCACCAGTGATTCTACACAGGGAGAGGGTTCACCCCTCCACTTT. It codes for CATSDSTQGEGSPLHF.

In nucleotides, the CDR3 is TGTGCCAGCAGTTTAGTCGGGGCCGCCTATGGCTACACCTTC. It yields the protein CASSLVGAAYGYTF. This sequence joins TRBV28 and TRBJ1-2; D is possibly TRBD1 (5 bases). In germline, CDR1 is MDHEN, CDR2 SYDVKM. The V end lost 2 bases, the J end lost 4 bases, and 11 bases lay between the germline ends. The CDR3 covers 14 residues.

V gene TRBV7-8 combines with J gene TRBJ1-2, with 7 bases fitting TRBD1. There are 13 residues in the CDR3. V shed 2 bases, J shed 8 bases, and the junction held 5 bases outside the gene matches. Germline values: CDR1 SGHVS, CDR2 FQNEAQ. The CDR3 region has the DNA TGTGCCAGCAGCTTAACGGGCAGGGGGGGCTACACCTTC. Protein: CASSLTGRGGYTF.

The V gene is TRBV3-1 (or the pseudogene TRBV3-2), the J gene TRBJ1-2; D unresolved. The CDR3 loop spans 12 amino acids. V gave up 10 bases and J gave up 4 bases, with 13 bases separating them. Germline lookup yields CDR1 LGHDT and CDR2 YNNKEL (reference sequence). The CDR3: CATKEAPYGYTF. The CDR3 DNA is TGTGCCACCAAGGAGGCCCCCTATGGCTACACCTTC.

This rearrangement joins TRBV19 to TRBJ2-1; D unresolved. The length of the CDR3 is 15 residues. From germline, CDR1 is LNHDA and CDR2 SQIVND (reference sequence). V dropped 3 bases and J dropped 0 bases, with 9 bases sitting between them. CDR3 sequence (DNA): TGTGCCAGTAGTATGGGCGGTAGCTCCTACAATGAGCAGTTCTTC. Its translation is CASSMGGSSYNEQFF.

This chain joins TRBV6-2 or TRBV6-3 and TRBJ2-2; D perhaps matches TRBD2 (6 bases). The CDR3 has 15 residues. Germline loops: CDR1 MNHEY, CDR2 SVGEGT. V lost 4 bases, J lost 1 base, and 10 bases lay in between. In nucleotides, the CDR3 is TGTGCCAGCAGTTTAGCGGTTCAGAACACCGGGGAGCTGTTTTTT. Protein product: CASSLAVQNTGELFF.